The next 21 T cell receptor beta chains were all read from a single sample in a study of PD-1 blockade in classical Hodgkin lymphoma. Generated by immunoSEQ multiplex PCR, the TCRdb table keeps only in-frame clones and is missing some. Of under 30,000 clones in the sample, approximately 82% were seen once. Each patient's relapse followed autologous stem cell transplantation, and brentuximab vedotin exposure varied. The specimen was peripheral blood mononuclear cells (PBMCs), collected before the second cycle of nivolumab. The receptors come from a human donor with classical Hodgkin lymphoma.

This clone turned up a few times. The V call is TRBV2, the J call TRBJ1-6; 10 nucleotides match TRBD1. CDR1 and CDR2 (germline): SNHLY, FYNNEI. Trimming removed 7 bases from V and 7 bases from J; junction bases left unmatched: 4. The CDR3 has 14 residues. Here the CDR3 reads CASNPGQGNSPLHF. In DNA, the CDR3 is TGTGCCAGCAATCCGGGACAGGGGAATTCACCCCTCCACTTT.

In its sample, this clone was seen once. CDR3: CSPLQGLYEQYF. DNA of the CDR3: TGCAGCCCGCTACAGGGACTCTACGAGCAGTACTTC. This chain links TRBV29-1 with TRBJ2-7; D is tentatively TRBD1 or TRBD2 (6 bases each). The CDR3 has 12 amino acids. The V end lost 8 bases, the J end lost 3 bases, and 14 bases lay between the germline ends. The germline gives CDR1 SQVTM, CDR2 ANQGSEA.

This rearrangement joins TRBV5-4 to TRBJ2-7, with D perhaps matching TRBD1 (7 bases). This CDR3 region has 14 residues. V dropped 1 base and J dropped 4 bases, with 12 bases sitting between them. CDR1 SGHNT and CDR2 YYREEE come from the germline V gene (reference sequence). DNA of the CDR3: TGTGCCAGCAGCTTGACAGGGGAGGATTACGAGCAGTACTTC. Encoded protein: CASSLTGEDYEQYF.

As DNA, the CDR3 is TGTGCCAGCAGCTTAACACCTCTTCGCGGGGGAGGCACAGATACGCAGTATTTT. Amino acid sequence: CASSLTPLRGGGTDTQYF. V gene TRBV7-3 combines with J gene TRBJ2-3; 7 bases map to TRBD2. From germline, CDR1 is SGHTA and CDR2 FQGTGA. The CDR3 contains 18 residues. V lost 0 bases, J lost 1 base, and 10 bases stayed unmatched.

This chain's CDR3 is CASGWDRTARGNQPQHF. The CDR3 bases are TGTGCCAGCGGGTGGGACCGAACCGCTCGAGGAAATCAGCCCCAGCATTTT. The V call is TRBV2, the J call TRBJ1-5, with D perhaps TRBD1 (5 bases). Germline CDR1 and CDR2: SNHLY and FYNNEI. This CDR3 region has 17 residues. Trimming stripped 8 bases from V and 4 bases from J, with 24 bases between. Full variable domain (rest looked up from reference TRBV2 and TRBJ1-5): EPEVTQTPSHQVTQMGQEVILRCVPISNHLYFYWYRQILGQKVEFLVSFYNNEISEKSEIFDDQFSVERPDGSNFTLKIRSTKLEDSAMYFCASGWDRTARGNQPQHFGDGTRLSIL.

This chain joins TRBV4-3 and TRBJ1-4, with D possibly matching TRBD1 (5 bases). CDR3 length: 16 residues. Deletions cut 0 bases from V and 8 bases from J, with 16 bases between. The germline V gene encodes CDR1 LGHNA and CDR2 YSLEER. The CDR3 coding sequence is TGCGCCAGCAGCCAAGATCGCGGGACCTCAAGGGAAAAACTGTTTTTT. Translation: CASSQDRGTSREKLFF.

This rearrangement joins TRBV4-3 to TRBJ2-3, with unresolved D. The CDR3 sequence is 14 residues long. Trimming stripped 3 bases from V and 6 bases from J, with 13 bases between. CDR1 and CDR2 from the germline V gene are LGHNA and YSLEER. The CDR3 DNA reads TGCGCCAGCAGCCAGGTGCTGTATGGGGATACGCAGTATTTT. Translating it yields CASSQVLYGDTQYF.

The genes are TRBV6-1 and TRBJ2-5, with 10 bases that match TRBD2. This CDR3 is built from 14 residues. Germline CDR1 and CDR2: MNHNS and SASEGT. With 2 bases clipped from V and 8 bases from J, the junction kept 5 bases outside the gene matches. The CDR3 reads CASSESSGGVTQYF. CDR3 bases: TGTGCCAGCAGTGAATCCAGCGGGGGGGTCACCCAGTACTTC.

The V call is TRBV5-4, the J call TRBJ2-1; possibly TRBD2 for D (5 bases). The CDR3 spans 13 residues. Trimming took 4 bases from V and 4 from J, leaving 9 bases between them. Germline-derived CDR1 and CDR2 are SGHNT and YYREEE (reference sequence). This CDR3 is CASSGERYNEQFF. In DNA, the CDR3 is TGTGCCAGCAGCGGCGAGCGGTACAATGAGCAGTTCTTC.

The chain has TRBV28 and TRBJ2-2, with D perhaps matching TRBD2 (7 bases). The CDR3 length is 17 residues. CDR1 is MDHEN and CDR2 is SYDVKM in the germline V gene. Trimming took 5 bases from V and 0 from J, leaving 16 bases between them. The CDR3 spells CASSPTRRGPNTGELFF. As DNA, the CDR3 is TGTGCCAGCAGTCCGACGAGGCGGGGGCCGAACACCGGGGAGCTGTTTTTT.

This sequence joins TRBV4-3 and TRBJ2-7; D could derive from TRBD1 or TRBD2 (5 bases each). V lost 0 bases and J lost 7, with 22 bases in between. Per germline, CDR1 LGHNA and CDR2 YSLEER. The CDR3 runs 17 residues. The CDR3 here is CASSQERSGTHRYEQYF. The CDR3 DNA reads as TGCGCCAGCAGCCAAGAGAGGTCAGGGACCCATCGATATGAGCAGTACTTC.

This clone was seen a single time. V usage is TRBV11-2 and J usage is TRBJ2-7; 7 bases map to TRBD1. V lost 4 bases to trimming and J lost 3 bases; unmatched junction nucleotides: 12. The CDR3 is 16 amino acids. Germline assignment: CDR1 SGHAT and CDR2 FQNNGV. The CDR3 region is CASSSLSSDRYYEQYF. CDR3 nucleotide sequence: TGTGCCAGCAGCTCCCTTAGCTCGGACAGGTACTACGAGCAGTACTTC.

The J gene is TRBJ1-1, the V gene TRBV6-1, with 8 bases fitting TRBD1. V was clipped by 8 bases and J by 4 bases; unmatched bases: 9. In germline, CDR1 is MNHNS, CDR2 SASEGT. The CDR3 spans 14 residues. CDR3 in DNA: TGTGCCAGCGCCGGACAGGGATGGACCACTGAAGCTTTCTTT. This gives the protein CASAGQGWTTEAFF.

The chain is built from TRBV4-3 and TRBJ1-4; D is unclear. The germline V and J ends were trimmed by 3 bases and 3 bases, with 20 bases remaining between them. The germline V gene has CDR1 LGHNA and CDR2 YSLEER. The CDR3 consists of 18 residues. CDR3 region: CASSHGAGSLLSNEKLFF. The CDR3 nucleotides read TGCGCCAGCAGCCATGGCGCTGGGTCTCTTCTTTCTAATGAAAAACTGTTTTTT.

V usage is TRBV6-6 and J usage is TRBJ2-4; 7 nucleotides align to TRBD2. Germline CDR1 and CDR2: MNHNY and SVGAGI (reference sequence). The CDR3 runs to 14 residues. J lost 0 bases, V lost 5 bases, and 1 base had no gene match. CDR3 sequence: CASSTGGAKNIQYF. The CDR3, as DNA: TGTGCCAGCAGTACGGGGGGAGCCAAAAACATTCAGTACTTC.

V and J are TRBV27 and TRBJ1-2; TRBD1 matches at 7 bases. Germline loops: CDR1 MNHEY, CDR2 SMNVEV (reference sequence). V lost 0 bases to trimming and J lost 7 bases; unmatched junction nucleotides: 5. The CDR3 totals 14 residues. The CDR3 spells CASSLSRTGSGYTF. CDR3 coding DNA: TGTGCCAGCAGTTTATCTCGGACAGGTTCTGGCTACACCTTC.

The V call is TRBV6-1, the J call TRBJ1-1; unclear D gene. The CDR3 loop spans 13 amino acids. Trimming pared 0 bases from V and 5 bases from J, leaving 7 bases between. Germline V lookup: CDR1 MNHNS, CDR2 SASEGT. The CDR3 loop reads CASSEALGTEAFF. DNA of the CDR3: TGTGCCAGCAGTGAAGCATTGGGGACTGAAGCTTTCTTT.

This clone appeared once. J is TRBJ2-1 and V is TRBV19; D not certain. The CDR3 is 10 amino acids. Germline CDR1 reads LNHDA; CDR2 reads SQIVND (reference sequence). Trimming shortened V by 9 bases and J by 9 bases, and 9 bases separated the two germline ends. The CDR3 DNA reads TGTGCCAGCGCGGCCGGTGAGCAGTTCTTC. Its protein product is CASAAGEQFF.

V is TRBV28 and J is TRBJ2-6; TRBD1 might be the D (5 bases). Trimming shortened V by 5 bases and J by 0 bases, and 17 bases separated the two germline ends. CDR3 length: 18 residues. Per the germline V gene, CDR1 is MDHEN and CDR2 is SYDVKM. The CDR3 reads CASSPRQGDYSGANVLTF. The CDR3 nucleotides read TGTGCCAGCAGTCCGCGGCAGGGTGATTACTCTGGGGCCAACGTCCTGACTTTC.

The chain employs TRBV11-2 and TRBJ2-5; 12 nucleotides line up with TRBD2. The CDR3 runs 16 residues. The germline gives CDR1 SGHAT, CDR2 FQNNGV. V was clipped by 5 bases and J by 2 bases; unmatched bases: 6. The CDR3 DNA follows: TGTGCCAGCAGCCAACTAGCGGGGGGTTCACAAGAGACCCAGTACTTC. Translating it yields CASSQLAGGSQETQYF.

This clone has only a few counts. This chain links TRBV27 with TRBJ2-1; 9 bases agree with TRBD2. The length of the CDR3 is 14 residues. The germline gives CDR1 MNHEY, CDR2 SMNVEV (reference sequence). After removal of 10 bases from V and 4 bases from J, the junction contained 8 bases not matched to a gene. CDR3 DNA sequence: TGTGCCACCTCGTCCAGCGGGGGGTACAATGAGCAGTTCTTC. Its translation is CATSSSGGYNEQFF.